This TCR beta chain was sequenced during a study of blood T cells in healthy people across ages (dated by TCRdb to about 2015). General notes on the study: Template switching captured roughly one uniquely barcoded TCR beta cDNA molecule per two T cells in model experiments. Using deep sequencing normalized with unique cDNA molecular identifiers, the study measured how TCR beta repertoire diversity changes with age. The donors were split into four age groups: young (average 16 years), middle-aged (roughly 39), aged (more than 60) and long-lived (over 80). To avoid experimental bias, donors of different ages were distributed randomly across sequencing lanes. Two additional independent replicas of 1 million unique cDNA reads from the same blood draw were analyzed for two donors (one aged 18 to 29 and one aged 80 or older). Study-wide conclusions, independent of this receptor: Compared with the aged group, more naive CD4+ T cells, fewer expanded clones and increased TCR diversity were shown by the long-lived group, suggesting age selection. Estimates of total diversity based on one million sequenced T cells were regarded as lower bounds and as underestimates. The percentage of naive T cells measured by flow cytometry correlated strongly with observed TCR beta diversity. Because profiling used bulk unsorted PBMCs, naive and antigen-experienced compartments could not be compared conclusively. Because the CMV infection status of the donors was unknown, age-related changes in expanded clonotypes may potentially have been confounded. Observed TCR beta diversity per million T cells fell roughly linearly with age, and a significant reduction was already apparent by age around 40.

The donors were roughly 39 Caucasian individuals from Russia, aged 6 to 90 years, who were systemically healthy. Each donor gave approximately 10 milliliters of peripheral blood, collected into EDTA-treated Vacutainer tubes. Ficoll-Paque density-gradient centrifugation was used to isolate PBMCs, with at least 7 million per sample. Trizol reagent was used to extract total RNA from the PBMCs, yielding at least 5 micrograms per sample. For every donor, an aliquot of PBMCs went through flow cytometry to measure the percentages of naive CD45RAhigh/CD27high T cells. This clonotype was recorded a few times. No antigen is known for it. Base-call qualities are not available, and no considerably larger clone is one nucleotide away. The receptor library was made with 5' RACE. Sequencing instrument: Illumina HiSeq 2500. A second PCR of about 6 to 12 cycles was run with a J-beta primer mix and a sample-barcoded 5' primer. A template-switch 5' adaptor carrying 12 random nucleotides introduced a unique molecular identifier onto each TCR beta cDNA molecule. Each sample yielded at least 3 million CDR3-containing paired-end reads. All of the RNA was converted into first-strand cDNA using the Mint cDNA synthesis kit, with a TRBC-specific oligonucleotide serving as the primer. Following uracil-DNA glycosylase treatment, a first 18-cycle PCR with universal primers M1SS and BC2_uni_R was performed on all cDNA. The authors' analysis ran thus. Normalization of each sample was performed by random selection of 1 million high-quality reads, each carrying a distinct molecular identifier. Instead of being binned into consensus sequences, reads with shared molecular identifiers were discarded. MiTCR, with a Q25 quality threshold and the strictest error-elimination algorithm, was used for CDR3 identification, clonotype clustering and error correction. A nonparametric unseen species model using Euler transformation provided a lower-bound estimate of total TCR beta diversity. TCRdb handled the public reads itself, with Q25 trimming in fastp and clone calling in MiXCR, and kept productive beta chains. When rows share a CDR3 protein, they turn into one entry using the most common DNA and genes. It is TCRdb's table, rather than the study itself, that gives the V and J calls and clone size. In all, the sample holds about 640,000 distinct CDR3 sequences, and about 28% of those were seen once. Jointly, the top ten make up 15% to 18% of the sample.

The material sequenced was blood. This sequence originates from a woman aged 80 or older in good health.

The CDR3 here reads CASRPGKGGRELGNTEAFF. The nucleotide sequence reads as follows: TGTGCCAGCAGACCCGGAAAGGGGGGCAGGGAGTTGGGAAACACTGAAGCTTTCTTT. Here the chain combines TRBV12-3 or TRBV12-4 and TRBJ1-1, with TRBD1 as a weak D call on 6 bases. The CDR3 numbers 19 residues from cysteine through phenylalanine. Just the 57-base CDR3 DNA is kept, in frame starting at base 1. V is pared back by 6 bases and J by 2 bases, with 28 bases lying between the germline termini.